This T cell receptor beta chain was recovered during a study of Ad26.COV2.S vaccination and SARS-CoV-2 variants. Study-level background: Ad26.COV2.S given intramuscularly, once or twice 56 days apart. Whole-study findings and limits: For non-spike TCRs, breadth in vaccine recipients resembled that in placebo recipients. Ad26.COV2.S recipients had broader spike-specific TCRs (P = 0.0014).

Concerning this clone: Its antigen is currently unknown.

Treatment given: 19 received Ad26.COV2.S at low or high dose, single or two shots; a few received placebo; per-sample allocation not given. On day 63 after the first injection, vaccine and placebo recipients gave samples. This CDR3 comprises 19 residues. Germline CDR1 reads LNHDA; CDR2 reads SQIVND (reference sequence). After removal of 6 bases from V and 1 base from J, the junction contained 17 bases not matched to a gene. Assay: immunoSEQ multiplex PCR; the TCRdb copy retains only in-frame clones and omits some. The sample holds about 280,000 clones, roughly 86% seen once. Specimen: peripheral blood, collected in a trial of Ad26.COV2.S vaccine versus placebo. The clonotype originates from a person aged 18 to 59 who received the Ad26.COV2.S COVID-19 vaccine or a placebo. V is TRBV19 and J is TRBJ2-1, with 8 bases identical to TRBD2. CDR3 DNA: TGTGCCAGTAGCAGCCTATTTAGCGGGGCAGGCGAATCCTACAATGAGCAGTTCTTC. It specifies CASSSLFSGAGESYNEQFF.